This T cell receptor (beta chain) comes out of a study of shared clonotypes between healthy human individuals. Germline values: CDR1 SGHTA, CDR2 FQGNSA. This CDR3 spans 14 amino acids. The V end lost 0 bases, the J end lost 6 bases, and 9 bases lay between the germline ends. Each cell subset's genomic DNA was divided evenly among several immunoSEQ plates. The assay was immunoSEQ multiplex PCR, and TCRdb's table has in-frame clones only and misses some. Altogether fewer than 850,000 clones are present, around 72% being singletons, with the ten largest covering about 1.7%. Donors had no recently reported acute infections or vaccinations and were HIV-negative. All the donors were Caucasian adults who lived in Nashville, Tennessee. Study-wide points: The study found lower generation probabilities in non-shared clonotypes than in those shared by all four donors.

In this sample, this clone turned up once. Its specificity is not known. The specimen was memory CD4+ T cells sorted from blood. Described subset: CD45RA-negative fraction. The origin of this receptor is a woman aged 25-40 years in good health. The J gene is TRBJ1-5, the V gene TRBV7-2; D ambiguous. CDR3 in DNA: TGTGCCAGCAGCTTAGCAGGGTATGGTCAGCCCCAGCATTTT. Translation: CASSLAGYGQPQHF. Full variable domain (missing parts from reference TRBV7-2 and TRBJ1-5): GAGVSQSPSNKVTEKGKDVELRCDPISGHTALYWYRQSLGQGLEFLIYFQGNSAPDKSGLPSDRFSAERTGGSVSTLTIQRTQQEDSAVYLCASSLAGYGQPQHFGDGTRLSIL.